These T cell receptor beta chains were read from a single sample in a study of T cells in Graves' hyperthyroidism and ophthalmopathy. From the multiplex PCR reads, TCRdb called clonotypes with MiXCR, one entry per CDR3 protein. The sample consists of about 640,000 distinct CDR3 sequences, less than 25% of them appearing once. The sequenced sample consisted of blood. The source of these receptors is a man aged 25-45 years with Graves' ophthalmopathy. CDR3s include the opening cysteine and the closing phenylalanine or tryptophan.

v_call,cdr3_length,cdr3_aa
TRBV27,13,CASSSGYGNTIYF
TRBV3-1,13,CASWGGDTDTQYF
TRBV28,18,CASSFPLGGMDSNQPQHF
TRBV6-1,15,CAGSTSGTPMYEQYF
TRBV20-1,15,CSARLAGPLQETQYF
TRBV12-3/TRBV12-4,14,CASRVGGSTDTQYF
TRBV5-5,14,CASSLNGDSAPQHF
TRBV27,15,CASSFQRSSAGELFF
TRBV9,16,CASSVEAGGGDNEQFF
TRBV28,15,CASSVLGESSYEQYF
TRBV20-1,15,CSAREGSIQGGEQYF
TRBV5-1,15,CASSLRSGSTDTQYF
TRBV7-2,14,CASSLDAGTYEQYF
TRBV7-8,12,CASSSGTVVGNF
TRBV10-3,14,CAISTGGGTDTQYF
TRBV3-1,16,CASSQEGVPAKNIQYF
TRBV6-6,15,CASSYSRTGDYGYTF
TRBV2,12,CASSGEAETQYF
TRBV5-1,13,CASSLGTSGRVYF
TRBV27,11,CASSWRDEQFF
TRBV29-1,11,CSVEVGYGYTF
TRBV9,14,CASSGGLAKDTQYF
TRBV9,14,CASSVVVGTGELFF
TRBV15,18,CATSRDGSGRASSYEQYF
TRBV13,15,CASSHRQRSDNEQFF
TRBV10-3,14,CAIRASGSSYEQYF
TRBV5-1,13,CASSSPLQETQYF
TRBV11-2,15,CASNDIPESYNEQFF
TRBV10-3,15,CAISDVALSSYEQYF
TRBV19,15,CASNNGQGYTDTQYF
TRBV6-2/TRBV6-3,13,CASITPNTGELFF
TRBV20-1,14,CSARLGVWNTEAFF
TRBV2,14,CASSAGTGFNEQFF
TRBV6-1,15,CASTWTRVLNTEAFF
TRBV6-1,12,CASSTGGGEQFF